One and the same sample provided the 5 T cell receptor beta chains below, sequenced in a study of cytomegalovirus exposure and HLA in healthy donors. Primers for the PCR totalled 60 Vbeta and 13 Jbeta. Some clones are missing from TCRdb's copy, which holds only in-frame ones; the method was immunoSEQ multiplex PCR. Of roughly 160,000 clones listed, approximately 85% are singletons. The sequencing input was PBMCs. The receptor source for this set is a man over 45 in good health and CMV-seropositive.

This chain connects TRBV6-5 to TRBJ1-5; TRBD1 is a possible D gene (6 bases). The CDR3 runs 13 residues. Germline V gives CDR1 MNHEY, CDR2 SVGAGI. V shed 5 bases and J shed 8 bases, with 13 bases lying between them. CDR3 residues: CASSNDRFEPQHF. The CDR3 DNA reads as TGTGCCAGCAGTAACGACAGGTTTGAGCCCCAGCATTTT.

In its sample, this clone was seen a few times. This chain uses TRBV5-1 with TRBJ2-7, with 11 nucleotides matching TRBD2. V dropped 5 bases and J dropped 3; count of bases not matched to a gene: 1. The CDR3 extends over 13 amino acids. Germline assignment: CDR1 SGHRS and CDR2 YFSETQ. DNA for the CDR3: TGCGCCAGCAGTGGGACTAGCGGCTACGAGCAGTACTTC. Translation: CASSGTSGYEQYF.

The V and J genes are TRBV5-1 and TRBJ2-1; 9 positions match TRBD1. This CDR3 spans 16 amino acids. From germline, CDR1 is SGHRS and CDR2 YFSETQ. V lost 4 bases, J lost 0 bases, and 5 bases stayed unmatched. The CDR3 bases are TGCGCCAGCAGCACGGGGACAGGGAGCTCCTACAATGAGCAGTTCTTC. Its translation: CASSTGTGSSYNEQFF.

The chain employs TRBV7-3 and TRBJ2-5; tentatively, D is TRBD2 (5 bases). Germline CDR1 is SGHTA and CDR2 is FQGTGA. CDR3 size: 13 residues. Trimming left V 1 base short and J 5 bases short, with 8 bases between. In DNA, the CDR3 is TGTGCCAGCAGCTTAAGTAGCGCGGAGACCCAGTACTTC. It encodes CASSLSSAETQYF.

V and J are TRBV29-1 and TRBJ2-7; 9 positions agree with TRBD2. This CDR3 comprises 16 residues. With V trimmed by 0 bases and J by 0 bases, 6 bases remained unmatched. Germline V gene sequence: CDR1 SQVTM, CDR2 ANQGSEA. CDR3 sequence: CSVEDLAGGVSYEQYF. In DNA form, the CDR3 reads TGCAGCGTTGAAGATCTGGCGGGGGGGGTCTCCTACGAGCAGTACTTC.